Included here is one TCR beta chain sequence, with context. Its antigen is currently unknown. The data originate from a study of cytomegalovirus exposure and HLA in healthy donors. Overall study context: Earlier, 100 million or so unique TCR beta sequences were recovered from around 190 million T cells by an analysis.

Regarding the study as a whole: Among TCR beta chains, those listed as cytomegalovirus-associated numbered over 150.

Primers: 60 Vbeta forward and 13 Jbeta reverse. The repertoire was sequenced with immunoSEQ multiplex PCR; TCRdb's copy has only in-frame clones and lacks some. This sample has tens of thousands of clones, with 90% found just once. In germline, CDR1 is LNHDA, CDR2 SQIVND (reference sequence). This CDR3 is built from 12 residues. Trimming took 4 bases from V and 5 from J; bases not matched to a gene: 0. The origin of this receptor is a woman between 18 and 29 years old in good health and CMV-seronegative. The rearrangement joins TRBV19 to TRBJ2-5; 8 nucleotides align to TRBD2. The sample comprised PBMCs. DNA of the CDR3: TGTGCCAGTAGTACGGGGGGGGAGACCCAGTACTTC. Its protein product is CASSTGGETQYF.